The subject of this entry is one T cell receptor (beta chain). Its antigen is still unknown. The data stem from a study of regulatory T cells in long-lasting Graves disease. Study-level results: Investigators studied peripheral blood only, not thyroid tissue. Limited sample numbers may have lowered accuracy.

CDR3-region Arm-PCR and iRepertoire HTBI primers produced the TCR beta libraries. One entry per CDR3 protein, called by TCRdb with MiXCR from the multiplex PCR reads. This table holds some 420,000 distinct CDR3 sequences, 20% to 25% found once. Described time point: persistent/refractory GD, antithyroid drugs over 5 years with positive TRAb. PBMCs were the source of the RNA used for TCR sequencing. EDTA tubes received 9 to 10 milliliters of collected peripheral blood. Looked up from germline, CDR1 is GTSNPN and CDR2 is SVGIG (reference sequence). The ends were cut back, 3 bases at V and 4 bases at J, with 12 bases in the middle. This CDR3 contains 13 residues.

V gene TRBV30 combines with J gene TRBJ1-2; possibly TRBD1 for D (5 bases). The sequencing used peripheral blood mononuclear cells (PBMCs), collected when the disease was refractory, from a patient treated with antithyroid drugs. The receptor's source is a female donor with Graves disease. The CDR3 protein is CAWREEGLYGYTF. As DNA, the CDR3 is TGTGCCTGGAGAGAGGAGGGGCTCTATGGCTACACCTTC.